The 18 T cell receptor beta chains given below trace back to one sample, sequenced in a study of CD8 T cell repertoires and HIV-1 epitope variants. Measured with immunoSEQ multiplex PCR; TCRdb has only the in-frame clones, and not every one. The data contain some 5,000 clones, around two thirds of them singletons. For these TCRs, the target antigens are not known. Sequencing input: cultured CD8+ T cells derived from PBMCs. These receptors were collected from a male donor with HIV.

The chain uses TRBV2 and TRBJ2-2; TRBD2 is a possible D gene (6 bases). The CDR3 extends over 14 amino acids. V was clipped by 6 bases and J by 9 bases, with 17 bases between them. Germline V gene sequence: CDR1 SNHLY, CDR2 FYNNEI. This CDR3 reads CASSTGTGSWELFF. CDR3 DNA: TGTGCCAGCAGCACCGGGACTGGCTCCTGGGAGCTGTTTTTT.

The genes are TRBV5-4 and TRBJ2-7; maybe TRBD1 (6 bases). The germline V gene has CDR1 SGHNT and CDR2 YYREEE (reference sequence). This CDR3 is 14 amino acids long. Trimming left V 4 bases short and J 0 bases short, with 11 bases between. CDR3 in DNA: TGTGCCAGCAGCACCCCGGACAGCTCCTACGAGCAGTACTTC. This gives the protein CASSTPDSSYEQYF.

The rearrangement links TRBV7-2 to TRBJ2-2; D remains ambiguous. Germline CDR1 SGHTA, CDR2 FQGNSA. This CDR3 spans 16 amino acids. Trimming removed 1 base from V and 5 bases from J, with 14 bases in between. The CDR3 region is CASSLEGSRATGELFF. CDR3 nucleotide sequence: TGTGCCAGCAGCTTAGAAGGGTCTAGAGCGACCGGGGAGCTGTTTTTT.

This chain uses TRBV7-9 with TRBJ2-7; TRBD1 aligns across 8 bases. J lost 2 bases, V lost 4 bases, and 7 bases had no gene match. The CDR3 totals 15 residues. CDR1 SEHNR and CDR2 FQNEAQ come from the germline V gene (reference sequence). CDR3 DNA: TGTGCCAGCAGCTCCCGAGGACAGGGCCCCTACGAGCAGTACTTC. Translating it yields CASSSRGQGPYEQYF.

CDR3 in amino acids: CASSPPGTGGNEQFF. CDR3 nucleotide sequence: TGTGCCAGCAGTCCCCCCGGGACAGGGGGCAATGAGCAGTTCTTC. This chain joins TRBV28 and TRBJ2-1; TRBD1 matches 11 bases. This CDR3 region has 15 residues. The germline V gene encodes CDR1 MDHEN and CDR2 SYDVKM. With 5 bases clipped from V and 6 bases from J, the junction kept 6 bases outside the gene matches.

The chain recombines TRBV28 with TRBJ2-1; tentative D call: TRBD2 (5 bases). This CDR3 contains 12 residues. CDR1 is MDHEN and CDR2 is SYDVKM in the germline V gene. The V and J ends lost 6 bases and 4 bases respectively, with 7 bases between them. For the CDR3, the DNA is TGTGCCAGCAGCCCGGGGTACAATGAGCAGTTCTTC. As protein: CASSPGYNEQFF.

V and J are TRBV7-2 and TRBJ2-1; D gene uncertain. V lost 5 bases to trimming and J lost 3 bases, with 8 bases between them. This CDR3 region has 13 residues. Per the germline V gene, CDR1 is SGHTA and CDR2 is FQGNSA. CDR3 region: CASSDGNYNEQFF. The CDR3 nucleotides are TGTGCCAGCAGCGATGGAAACTACAATGAGCAGTTCTTC.

This chain connects TRBV7-9 to TRBJ2-1, with unresolved D. The V gene's germline CDR1 is SEHNR and CDR2 FQNEAQ (reference sequence). V lost 5 bases, J lost 16 bases, and 21 bases lay in between. CDR3 size: 13 residues. The CDR3 reads CASSETERRHYFF. The CDR3 region has the DNA TGTGCCAGCAGCGAAACAGAAAGGCGGCATTATTTCTTC. Variable domain in full (rest from reference TRBV7-9 and TRBJ2-1): DTGVSQNPRHKITKRGQNVTFRCDPISEHNRLYWYRQTLGQGPEFLTYFQNEAQLEKSRLLSDRFSAERPKGSFSTLEIQRTEQGDSAMYLCASSETERRHYFFGPGTRLTVL.

The chain recombines TRBV10-3 with TRBJ1-1, with D uncertain. Germline V gene lookup returns CDR1 ENHRY and CDR2 SYGVKD. The CDR3 spans 13 residues. V lost 0 bases, J lost 5 bases, and 7 bases lay in between. The CDR3 protein is CAISESKVTEAFF. In DNA, the CDR3 is TGTGCCATCAGTGAGTCGAAGGTTACTGAAGCTTTCTTT.

The chain recombines TRBV5-1 with TRBJ1-1; 7 bases align to TRBD1. Germline lookup yields CDR1 SGHRS and CDR2 YFSETQ. V was pared by 2 bases and J by 1 base, with 2 bases of the junction left unmatched. This CDR3 comprises 14 residues. CDR3 amino acids: CASSLGTANTEAFF. In DNA form, the CDR3 reads TGCGCCAGCAGCTTAGGGACAGCGAACACTGAAGCTTTCTTT.

This clone was observed once. This chain connects TRBV28 to TRBJ1-1, with 9 bases fitting TRBD1. This CDR3 spans 17 amino acids. Germline V CDR1 and CDR2: MDHEN, SYDVKM. Trimming at V came to 3 bases and at J to 0 bases, leaving 8 bases not matched to a gene. The CDR3 reads CASSFDSGQGMNTEAFF. CDR3 nucleotides: TGTGCCAGCAGTTTTGACTCGGGACAGGGCATGAACACTGAAGCTTTCTTT. Complete variable domain (other parts from reference TRBV28 and TRBJ1-1): DVKVTQSSRYLVKRTGEKVFLECVQDMDHENMFWYRQDPGLGLRLIYFSYDVKMKEKGDIPEGYSVSREKKERFSLILESASTNQTSMYLCASSFDSGQGMNTEAFFGQGTRLTVV.

The V and J genes are TRBV11-1 and TRBJ2-3; D is tentatively TRBD1 or TRBD2 (5 bases each). The CDR3 totals 15 residues. The V end was cut by 6 bases, the J end by 2 bases, with 15 bases between. Looked up from germline, CDR1 is SGHAT and CDR2 is FQDESV (reference sequence). DNA of the CDR3: TGTGCCAGCAGTCAAAGTCGGGGACCCACAGATACGCAGTATTTT. It specifies CASSQSRGPTDTQYF.

The chain carries TRBV5-1 and TRBJ2-3, with 15 bases identical to TRBD2. Germline CDR1 and CDR2: SGHRS and YFSETQ. The V segment lost 3 bases and the J segment 6 bases; nucleotides outside the gene matches: 14. The CDR3 runs to 19 residues. The CDR3 DNA reads TGCGCCAGCAGCTCAAATCCCGGGACTAGCGGGAGGTCCGCGGATACGCAGTATTTT. This encodes CASSSNPGTSGRSADTQYF. Using reference TRBV5-1 and TRBJ2-3 for the parts outside the CDR3, the full variable domain is KAGVTQTPRYLIKTRGQQVTLSCSPISGHRSVSWYQQTPGQGLQFLFEYFSETQRNKGNFPGRFSGRQFSNSRSEMNVSTLELGDSALYLCASSSNPGTSGRSADTQYFGPGTRLTVL.

The chain has TRBV27 and TRBJ2-5, with 10 bases lining up with TRBD2. The CDR3 contains 14 residues. V lost 6 bases to trimming and J lost 4 bases; unmatched junction nucleotides: 5. Germline-derived CDR1 and CDR2 are MNHEY and SMNVEV (reference sequence). CDR3 sequence reads: CASRPSGSTETQYF. The CDR3 coding sequence is TGTGCCAGCAGGCCTAGCGGGAGTACAGAGACCCAGTACTTC.

This clone was detected once. This chain joins TRBV5-6 and TRBJ2-1; TRBD2 matches at 11 bases. CDR3 length equals 17 residues. V trimming: 2 bases; J trimming: 4 bases; junction bases outside the gene matches: 8. CDR1 and CDR2 from the germline V gene are SGHDT and YYEEEE. The CDR3 loop reads CASSFGQTSGIYNEQFF. CDR3 bases: TGTGCCAGCAGCTTTGGGCAGACTAGCGGGATTTACAATGAGCAGTTCTTC.

The count of this clone is one. The chain joins TRBV29-1 to TRBJ2-3; D might be TRBD2 (5 bases). V was shortened by 3 bases and J by 4 bases, with 17 bases between the two germline ends. The CDR3 runs 15 residues. Germline V gene lookup returns CDR1 SQVTM and CDR2 ANQGSEA. The CDR3 reads CSVDEGHQASDTQYF. DNA for the CDR3: TGCAGCGTTGACGAGGGCCACCAAGCTTCAGATACGCAGTATTTT.

The gene calls are TRBV11-1 and TRBJ2-1; a possible D gene is TRBD2 (6 bases). Germline V gene sequence: CDR1 SGHAT, CDR2 FQDESV (reference sequence). The CDR3 is 13 amino acids. V was clipped by 3 bases and J by 10 bases, with 13 bases between them. CDR3 DNA: TGTGCCAGCAGCTTGGGGACGGGGGTGGAGCAGTTCTTC. Translated, it gives CASSLGTGVEQFF.

This clone is classed as hyperexpanded. The gene calls are TRBV4-3 and TRBJ2-7, with D tentatively TRBD2 (6 bases). Per the germline V gene, CDR1 is LGHNA and CDR2 is YSLEER. The germline V and J ends were trimmed by 0 bases and 0 bases, with 21 bases remaining between them. CDR3 length equals 19 residues. The CDR3 sequence: CASSQEPGAGALSSYEQYF. CDR3 DNA: TGCGCCAGCAGCCAAGAGCCGGGAGCGGGCGCCCTGAGCTCCTACGAGCAGTACTTC.